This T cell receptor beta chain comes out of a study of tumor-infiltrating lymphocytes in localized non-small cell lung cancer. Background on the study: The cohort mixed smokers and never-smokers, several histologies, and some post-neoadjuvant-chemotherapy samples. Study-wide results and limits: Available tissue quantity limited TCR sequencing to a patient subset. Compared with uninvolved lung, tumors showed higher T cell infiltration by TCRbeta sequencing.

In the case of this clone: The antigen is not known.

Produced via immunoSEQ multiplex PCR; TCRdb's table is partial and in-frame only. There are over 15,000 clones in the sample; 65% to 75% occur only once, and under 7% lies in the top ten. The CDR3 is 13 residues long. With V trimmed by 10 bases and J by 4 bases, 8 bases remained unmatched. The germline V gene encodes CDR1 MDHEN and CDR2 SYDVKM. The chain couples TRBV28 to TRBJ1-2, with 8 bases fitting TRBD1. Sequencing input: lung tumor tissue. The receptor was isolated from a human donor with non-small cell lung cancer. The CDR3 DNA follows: TGTGCCACCCCGGACAGGGTAGGCTATGGCTACACCTTC. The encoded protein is CATPDRVGYGYTF.